This paragraph reports one T cell receptor (beta chain). Its recognized antigen is unknown. Per-base qualities were not stored, and no clone one base away is much larger. Libraries were constructed by 5' RACE. Sequencing took place on an Illumina MiSeq. Starting from the raw public reads, TCRdb applied fastp trimming at Q25, assembled clones with MiXCR and retained in-frame beta chains. Each CDR3 protein gets just one entry, which takes the most common genes and DNA from the rows behind it. The sample table holds around 58,000 distinct CDR3 sequences, of which 19% were seen once. Of the sample, more than 1.2% falls within the top ten clones. These data are taken from a study of HIV-infected patients and healthy controls (dated by TCRdb to 2014 to 2015). The germline V gene encodes CDR1 DFQATT and CDR2 SNEGSKA (reference sequence). The V end loses 3 bases and the J end loses 5 bases, and a stretch of 17 bases separates them. Reading from cysteine to phenylalanine, the CDR3 counts 15 amino acids. Just the 45-base CDR3 DNA is kept, in frame starting at base 1.

The source material was CD4+ T cells from blood. The TCR comes from a human donor in good health. The chain is encoded by TRBV20-1 joined to TRBJ1-5, with a weak D call of TRBD1 (6 bases match). The CDR3 region reads CSARKDRGDYQPQHF. The nucleotide sequence reads as follows: TGCAGTGCTAGGAAGGATAGGGGGGACTATCAGCCCCAGCATTTT.